One and the same sample provided the 16 T cell receptor beta chains below, sequenced in a study of beta chain features in type 1 diabetes (dated by TCRdb to the late 2010s). The library was made by the immunoSEQ multiplex PCR assay. The entire isolated RNA was reverse transcribed using the High Capacity cDNA Reverse Transcription Kit, and thus expressed TCRB transcripts were sequenced. The source is immuneACCESS, and TCRdb retained only in-frame sequences with V and J called. Part of the clones is not carried over; for the studies checked, unresolved V genes explain less than half of this, and the remainder is unexplained. Recorded for this sample are some 150,000 clones; around 13% of them occurred a single time. The ten top clones hold roughly 1.4% of the sample. Their recognized antigens are unknown. Summary of the overall study and its limitations: Type 1 diabetes patients showed a moderate but significant shortening of TCRB CDR3 length in all four CD4+ subsets.

Sequenced material: central memory CD4+ T cells from blood. The receptors come from a man aged 18 to 35 with type 1 diabetes.

This clone has a handful of counts. The CDR3 DNA reads TGTGCCAGCAGCATAGGCCGGGTTCCTGGGGCCAACGTCCTGACTTTC. Encoded protein: CASSIGRVPGANVLTF. The chain employs TRBV7-8 and TRBJ2-6; D call uncertain. The CDR3 totals 16 residues. V was shortened by 5 bases and J by 2 bases, with 13 bases between the two germline ends. Germline CDR1 SGHVS, CDR2 FQNEAQ.

The V call is TRBV2, the J call TRBJ2-2; D unresolved. Trimming shortened V by 6 bases and J by 3 bases, and 11 bases separated the two germline ends. In germline, CDR1 is SNHLY, CDR2 FYNNEI. This CDR3 region has 14 residues. The CDR3 region has the DNA TGTGCCAGCAGAAAGAATCCGGACACCGGGGAGCTGTTTTTT. This sequence encodes CASRKNPDTGELFF.

The chain links TRBV30 to TRBJ1-1; D is possibly TRBD1 (5 bases). This CDR3 comprises 12 residues. V lost 7 bases and J 4 bases, leaving 13 bases between the germline ends. The germline V gene encodes CDR1 GTSNPN and CDR2 SVGIG (reference sequence). CDR3 sequence (DNA): TGTGCCTATCAGGGAGGCACCACTGAAGCTTTCTTT. Its protein is CAYQGGTTEAFF.

The J gene is TRBJ1-1, the V gene TRBV30; D gene ambiguous. There are 12 residues in the CDR3. CDR1 GTSNPN and CDR2 SVGIG come from the germline V gene (reference sequence). The V and J ends lost 4 bases and 2 bases respectively, with 8 bases between them. Here the CDR3 DNA reads TGTGCCTGGAACAGCTTTAACACTGAAGCTTTCTTT. Encoded protein: CAWNSFNTEAFF.

A word on this clone: A much larger clone sits a single nucleotide away, making a read error possible. This chain connects TRBV9 to TRBJ2-5; D is uncertain. The V gene lost 4 bases and the J gene lost 6 bases, with 16 bases spanning the gap. Germline loops: CDR1 SGDLS, CDR2 YYNGEE. The CDR3 sequence is 14 residues long. The CDR3 protein is CASSSKGSVKTQYF. CDR3 nucleotide sequence: TGTGCCAGCAGCTCAAAGGGCAGCGTGAAGACCCAGTACTTC.

The chain employs TRBV9 and TRBJ2-7; TRBD1 might be the D (5 bases). Trimming cost V 4 bases and J 2 bases, with 13 bases left between them. The CDR3 sequence is 14 residues long. Germline loops: CDR1 SGDLS, CDR2 YYNGEE. CDR3 in DNA: TGTGCCAGCAGCCCCCGGACAAAACCCTACGAGCAGTACTTC. This codes for CASSPRTKPYEQYF.

DNA for the CDR3: TGTGCCAGCAGCTTACAGGACAGGTCTGTTGAAGCTTTCTTT. Its translation is CASSLQDRSVEAFF. This chain joins TRBV7-6 and TRBJ1-1, with TRBD1 matching 7 bases. The CDR3 has 14 residues. The germline gives CDR1 SGHVS, CDR2 FNYEAQ. V shed 2 bases and J 7 bases; nucleotides not matched to a gene: 7.

This clone was detected only a few times. The V gene is TRBV9, the J gene TRBJ2-3; TRBD2 agrees at 11 bases. This CDR3 has 16 residues. Germline loops: CDR1 SGDLS, CDR2 YYNGEE. Trimming took 4 bases from V and 2 from J; bases not matched to a gene: 6. Here the CDR3 reads CASSSRLAGTTDTQYF. The CDR3 DNA follows: TGTGCCAGCAGCTCCCGACTAGCGGGGACCACAGATACGCAGTATTTT.

This clone appeared a few times. CDR3 amino acids: CASTRGTGGSYEQFF. The CDR3 DNA follows: TGTGCCAGCACGAGGGGAACAGGGGGCTCATATGAGCAGTTCTTC. The rearrangement uses TRBV6-1 and TRBJ2-1; 9 nucleotides agree with TRBD1. Germline V CDR1 and CDR2: MNHNS, SASEGT. V shed 7 bases and J 8 bases; nucleotides not matched to a gene: 12. This CDR3 is 15 amino acids long.

V and J are TRBV7-9 and TRBJ2-5; perhaps TRBD2 as D (6 bases). The germline gives CDR1 SEHNR, CDR2 FQNEAQ (reference sequence). The V end was cut by 2 bases, the J end by 4 bases, with 11 bases between. This CDR3 is built from 14 residues. CDR3 DNA: TGTGCCAGCAGCTTATATCCTAGCGTAGAGACCCAGTACTTC. Protein: CASSLYPSVETQYF.

There are many counts of this clone. The CDR3 is CASSVAASYEQYF. In nucleotides, the CDR3 is TGTGCCAGCAGCGTGGCAGCATCCTACGAGCAGTACTTC. The V gene is TRBV9, the J gene TRBJ2-7, with D uncertain. Germline V gene sequence: CDR1 SGDLS, CDR2 YYNGEE. V lost 2 bases, J lost 1 base, and 7 bases lay in between. This CDR3 comprises 13 residues.

The rearrangement links TRBV30 to TRBJ1-2, with D unclear. The CDR3 totals 11 residues. V lost 0 bases and J lost 8, with 7 bases in between. The germline gives CDR1 GTSNPN, CDR2 SVGIG (reference sequence). In DNA, the CDR3 is TGTGCCTGGAGTGTATCCTGGGGCTACACCTTC. Its protein is CAWSVSWGYTF.

This rearrangement joins TRBV23-1 to TRBJ1-2, with TRBD1 as a possible D gene (6 bases). TRBV23-1 has ORF status, its function being uncertain. V lost 1 base and J 8 bases, leaving 14 bases between the germline ends. The CDR3 has 14 amino acids. CDR3 loop: CASSQCYTGKGYTF. DNA of the CDR3: TGCGCCAGCAGTCAATGCTATACAGGGAAGGGCTACACCTTC.

In this sample, this clone turned up many times. The chain employs TRBV18 and TRBJ1-1; tentatively, D is TRBD1 (5 bases). The CDR3 sequence is 13 residues long. Per germline, CDR1 KGHSH and CDR2 LQKENI. Trimming shortened V by 8 bases and J by 6 bases, and 16 bases separated the two germline ends. The CDR3 DNA reads TGTGCCAGCGCAGACAGTCTCTCTTCTGAAGCTTTCTTT. This encodes CASADSLSSEAFF. Full variable domain (remainder filled in from reference TRBV18 and TRBJ1-1): NAGVMQNPRHLVRRRGQEARLRCSPMKGHSHVYWYRQLPEEGLKFMVYLQKENIIDESGMPKERFSAEFPKEGPSILRIQQVVRGDSAAYFCASADSLSSEAFFGQGTRLTVV.

This clone came up many times. The J gene is TRBJ2-5, the V gene TRBV7-9, with TRBD2 identical over 11 bases. V was pared by 5 bases and J by 2 bases, with 1 base of the junction left unmatched. The CDR3 loop spans 14 amino acids. The germline V gene encodes CDR1 SEHNR and CDR2 FQNEAQ (reference sequence). The DNA of the CDR3 is TGTGCCAGCAGCCGGACTAGCGGGCAAGAGACCCAGTACTTC. Its protein is CASSRTSGQETQYF. Full variable domain (remainder filled in from reference TRBV7-9 and TRBJ2-5): DTGVSQNPRHKITKRGQNVTFRCDPISEHNRLYWYRQTLGQGPEFLTYFQNEAQLEKSRLLSDRFSAERPKGSFSTLEIQRTEQGDSAMYLCASSRTSGQETQYFGPGTRLLVL.

V and J are TRBV5-4 and TRBJ1-5; D is unresolved. Between the trimmed V and J ends, which lost 2 bases and 6 bases, there was a span of 6 bases. CDR3 length equals 12 residues. Germline lookup yields CDR1 SGHNT and CDR2 YYREEE (reference sequence). This CDR3 reads CASSLEGQPQHF. The CDR3 bases are TGTGCCAGCAGCTTAGAGGGTCAGCCCCAGCATTTT.